The source of this T cell receptor beta chain is a study of HIV-infected patients and healthy controls. Whole-study context: Total CDR3 counts per chain did not differ significantly between patients and controls.

The study, taken as a whole, reports: No HLA typing of donors was done in this study.

The V gene lost 6 bases and the J gene lost 2 bases, with 8 bases spanning the gap. This CDR3 is 13 amino acids long. In germline, CDR1 is LNHDA, CDR2 SQIVND (reference sequence). Roughly three months, about 14 weeks, into antiretroviral therapy, follow-up blood was collected. The repertoire came from unfractionated whole blood and reflected all unsorted peripheral T cells. This clonotype occurred a few times. Its antigen remains unidentified. About 500 ng RNA was reverse transcribed with alpha and beta constant-region primers. Separate chain-specific third strand synthesis with multiplexing indices produced the alpha and beta libraries. Each cDNA molecule was barcoded, and a single primer pair amplified each chain. MiXCR was run by TCRdb on the 5' RACE reads, yielding one entry per CDR3 protein. Here the sample spans roughly 14,000 distinct CDR3 sequences, approximately 12% being singletons.

The sequence came from an adult with HIV infection. The donor label of this sample is uncertain. The chain uses TRBV19 and TRBJ1-3; D uncertain. The sequenced sample was blood, obtained during antiretroviral therapy. CDR3 bases: TGTGCCAGTAGGACCCAGCCTGGAAACACCATATATTTT. This sequence encodes CASRTQPGNTIYF.